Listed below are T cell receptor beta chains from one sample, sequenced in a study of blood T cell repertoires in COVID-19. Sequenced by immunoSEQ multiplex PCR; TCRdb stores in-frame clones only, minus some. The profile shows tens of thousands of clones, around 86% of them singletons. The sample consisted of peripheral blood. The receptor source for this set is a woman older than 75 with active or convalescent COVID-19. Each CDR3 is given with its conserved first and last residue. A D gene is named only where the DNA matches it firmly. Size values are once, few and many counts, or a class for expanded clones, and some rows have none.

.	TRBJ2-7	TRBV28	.	CASRESDRLYEQYF	TGTGCCAGCAGAGAATCAGACAGACTCTACGAGCAGTACTTC
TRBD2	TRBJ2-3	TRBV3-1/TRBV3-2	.	CASSRGGGADTQYF	TGTGCCAGCAGCCGAGGCGGGGGGGCAGATACGCAGTATTTT
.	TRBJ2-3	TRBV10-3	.	CAIEETNADTQYF	TGTGCCATCGAGGAGACTAATGCAGATACGCAGTATTTT
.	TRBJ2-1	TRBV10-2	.	CASGLLFNEQFF	TGCGCCAGTGGGCTATTGTTCAATGAGCAGTTCTTC
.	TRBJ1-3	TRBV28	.	CASSFRGTIYF	TGTGCCAGCAGTTTTAGGGGCACCATATATTTT
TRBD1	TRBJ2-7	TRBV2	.	CASKTDRAVYEQYF	TGTGCCAGCAAAACTGACAGGGCGGTCTACGAGCAGTACTTC
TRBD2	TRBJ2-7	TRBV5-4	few	CASSVRLAGRHEQYF	TGTGCCAGCAGCGTAAGACTAGCGGGGCGACACGAGCAGTACTTC
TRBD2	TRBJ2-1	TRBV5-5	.	CASSFGTSRTLNEQFF	TGTGCCAGCAGCTTCGGGACTAGCAGGACCCTGAATGAGCAGTTCTTC
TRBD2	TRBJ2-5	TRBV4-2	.	CASSQVGRGGLMETQYF	TGTGCCAGCAGCCAAGTCGGACGGGGGGGCCTGATGGAGACCCAGTACTTC
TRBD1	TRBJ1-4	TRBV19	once	CASTAGTGEEKLFF	TGTGCCAGTACTGCCGGGACAGGGGAGGAAAAACTGTTTTTT
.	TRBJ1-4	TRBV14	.	CASSQVTKGAPLFF	TGTGCCAGCAGCCAAGTTACCAAAGGGGCCCCTCTGTTTTTT
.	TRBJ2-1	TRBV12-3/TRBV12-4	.	CASRTNTGSEQFF	TGTGCCAGCAGAACTAATACAGGGAGTGAGCAGTTCTTC
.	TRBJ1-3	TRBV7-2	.	CASSQLSSGNTIYF	TGTGCCAGCAGCCAACTAAGCTCTGGAAACACCATATATTTT
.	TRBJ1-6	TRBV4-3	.	CASSQDREANSPLHF	TGCGCCAGCAGCCAAGACAGGGAGGCTAATTCACCCCTCCACTTT
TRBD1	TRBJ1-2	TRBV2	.	CASTYRGRVANYGYTF	TGTGCCAGCACTTACAGGGGGCGCGTTGCTAACTATGGCTACACCTTC
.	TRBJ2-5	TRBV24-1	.	CATSETGLGETQYF	TGTGCCACCAGTGAGACAGGATTGGGAGAGACCCAGTACTTC
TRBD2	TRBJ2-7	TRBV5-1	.	CASSLGGTSSYEQYF	TGCGCCAGCAGCTTGGGGGGGACTAGCTCCTACGAGCAGTACTTC
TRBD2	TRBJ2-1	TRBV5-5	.	CASSPGGLAVSSYNEQFF	TGTGCCAGCAGCCCGGGTGGACTAGCGGTTAGCTCCTACAATGAGCAGTTCTTC
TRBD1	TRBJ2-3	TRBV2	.	CASRLQGATDTQYF	TGTGCCAGCAGATTACAGGGGGCCACAGATACGCAGTATTTT
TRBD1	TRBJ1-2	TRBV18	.	CASSPAEGAHGYTF	TGTGCCAGCTCACCAGCAGAGGGGGCGCATGGCTACACCTTC
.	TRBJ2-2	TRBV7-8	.	CASSLEVGANTGELFF	TGTGCCAGCAGCTTAGAGGTGGGAGCGAACACCGGGGAGCTGTTTTTT
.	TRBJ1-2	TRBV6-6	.	CASSYSGDGYTF	TGTGCCAGCAGTTACTCCGGGGATGGCTACACCTTC
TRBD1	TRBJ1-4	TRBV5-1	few	CASSGGQGANEKLFF	TGCGCCAGCAGCGGGGGACAGGGGGCTAATGAAAAACTGTTTTTT
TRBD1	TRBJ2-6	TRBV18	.	CASSENAGTVLLSGANVLTF	TGTGCCAGCTCCGAGAACGCCGGGACAGTTCTGCTCTCTGGGGCCAACGTCCTGACTTTC
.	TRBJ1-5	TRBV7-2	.	CASSSQGDQPQHF	TGTGCCAGCAGCTCACAGGGAGATCAGCCCCAGCATTTT
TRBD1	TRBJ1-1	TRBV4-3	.	CASSHTTGGTEAFF	TGCGCCAGCAGCCATACGACAGGGGGCACTGAAGCTTTCTTT
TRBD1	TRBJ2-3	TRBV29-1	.	CSVPRQGVVGTDTQYF	TGCAGCGTTCCGAGACAGGGGGTGGTCGGCACAGATACGCAGTATTTT
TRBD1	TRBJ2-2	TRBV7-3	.	CASSSTGQNYGELFF	TGTGCCAGCAGCTCCACGGGACAGAATTACGGGGAGCTGTTTTTT
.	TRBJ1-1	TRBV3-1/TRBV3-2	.	CASSQDSAGWTEAFF	TGTGCCAGCAGCCAAGATTCTGCAGGATGGACTGAAGCTTTCTTT
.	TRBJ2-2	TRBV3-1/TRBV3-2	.	CASNRGDSGELFF	TGTGCCAGCAACCGCGGGGACTCGGGGGAGCTGTTTTTT
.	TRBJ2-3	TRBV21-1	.	CASSKCQVRDTQYF	TGTGCCAGCAGCAAATGCCAGGTCCGGGATACGCAGTATTTT
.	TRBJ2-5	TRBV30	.	CAWSRGGQETQYF	TGTGCCTGGTCTAGGGGGGGTCAAGAGACCCAGTACTTC
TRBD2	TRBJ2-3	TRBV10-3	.	CAIRTGAGASGGTDTQYF	TGTGCCATCAGGACGGGGGCCGGGGCTAGCGGGGGCACAGATACGCAGTATTTT
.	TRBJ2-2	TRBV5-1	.	CASSLAGQSTGDTGELFF	TGCGCCAGCAGCTTGGCTGGACAGTCAACTGGGGACACCGGGGAGCTGTTTTTT
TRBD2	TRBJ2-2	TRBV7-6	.	CASSPGTSGYTGELFF	TGTGCCAGCAGCCCCGGGACTAGCGGATACACCGGGGAGCTGTTTTTT
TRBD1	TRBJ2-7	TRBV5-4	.	CASSLGQGSYEQYF	TGTGCCAGCAGCTTGGGACAGGGGTCCTACGAGCAGTACTTC
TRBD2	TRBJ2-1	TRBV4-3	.	CASCPLVGLGSYNEQFF	TGCGCCAGCTGCCCCCTCGTCGGACTAGGCTCCTACAATGAGCAGTTCTTC
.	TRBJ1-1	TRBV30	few	CAWSLDTNTEAFF	TGTGCCTGGAGTTTGGACACGAACACTGAAGCTTTCTTT
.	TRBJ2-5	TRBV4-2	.	CASSQAGGAQETQYF	TGTGCCAGCAGCCAGGCCGGAGGGGCACAAGAGACCCAGTACTTC
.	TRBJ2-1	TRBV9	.	CASSVNSGEQFF	TGTGCCAGCAGCGTTAACAGTGGGGAGCAGTTCTTC
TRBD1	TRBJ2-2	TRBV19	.	CASSPRTGEGNTGELFF	TGTGCCAGTAGTCCGCGGACAGGGGAGGGGAACACCGGGGAGCTGTTTTTT
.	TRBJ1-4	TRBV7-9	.	CASNGVEDEKLFF	TGTGCCAGCAACGGGGTTGAGGATGAAAAACTGTTTTTT
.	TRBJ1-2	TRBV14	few	CASSRATGTGGYGYTF	TGTGCCAGCAGCCGAGCAACCGGGACGGGGGGTTATGGCTACACCTTC